This TCR beta chain is drawn from a study of blood T cells in healthy people across ages. Through a sample-barcoded 5' primer and a J-beta primer mix, a second PCR was run for about 6 to 11 cycles. One entry per CDR3 protein results from TCRdb running MiXCR on the 5' RACE reads. The data show under 700,000 distinct CDR3 sequences, less than 25% seen once. V lost 6 bases and J lost 2, with 14 bases in between. The CDR3 covers 15 residues. This clonotype has a handful of counts. The sample was also reused in another study, on T cells of mothers and their children.

The V and J genes are TRBV12-3 or TRBV12-4 and TRBJ1-5; a possible D gene is TRBD1 (6 bases). Sequenced material: blood. The origin of this receptor is a boy aged 5 to 17 in good health. The CDR3 bases are TGTGCCAGCAGCGGACAGAGAAACCGCAATCAGCCCCAGCATTTT. Protein product: CASSGQRNRNQPQHF.